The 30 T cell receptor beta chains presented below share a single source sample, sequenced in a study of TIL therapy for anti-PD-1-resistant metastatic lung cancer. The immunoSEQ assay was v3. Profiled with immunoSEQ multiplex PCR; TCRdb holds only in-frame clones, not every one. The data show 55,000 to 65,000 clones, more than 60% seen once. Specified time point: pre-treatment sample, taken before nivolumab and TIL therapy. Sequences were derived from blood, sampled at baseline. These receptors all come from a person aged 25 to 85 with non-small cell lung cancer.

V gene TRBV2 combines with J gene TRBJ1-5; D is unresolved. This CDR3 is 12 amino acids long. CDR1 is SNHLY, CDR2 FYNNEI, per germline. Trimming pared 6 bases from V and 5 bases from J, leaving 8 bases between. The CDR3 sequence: CASRNGDQPQHF. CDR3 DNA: TGTGCCAGCAGGAACGGGGATCAGCCCCAGCATTTT. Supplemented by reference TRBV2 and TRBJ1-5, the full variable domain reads EPEVTQTPSHQVTQMGQEVILRCVPISNHLYFYWYRQILGQKVEFLVSFYNNEISEKSEIFDDQFSVERPDGSNFTLKIRSTKLEDSAMYFCASRNGDQPQHFGDGTRLSIL.

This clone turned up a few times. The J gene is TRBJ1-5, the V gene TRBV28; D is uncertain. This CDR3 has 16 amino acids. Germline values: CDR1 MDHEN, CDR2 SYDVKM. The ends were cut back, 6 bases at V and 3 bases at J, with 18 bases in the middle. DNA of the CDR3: TGTGCCAGCAGCCTCAGCCTGGCTCGCACCAATCAGCCCCAGCATTTT. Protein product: CASSLSLARTNQPQHF.

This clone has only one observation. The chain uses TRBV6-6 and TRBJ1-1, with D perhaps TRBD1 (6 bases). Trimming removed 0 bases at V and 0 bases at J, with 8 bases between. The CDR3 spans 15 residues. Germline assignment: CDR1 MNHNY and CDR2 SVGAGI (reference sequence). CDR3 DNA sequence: TGTGCCAGCAGTTACTCGAGGGGGATGAACACTGAAGCTTTCTTT. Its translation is CASSYSRGMNTEAFF.

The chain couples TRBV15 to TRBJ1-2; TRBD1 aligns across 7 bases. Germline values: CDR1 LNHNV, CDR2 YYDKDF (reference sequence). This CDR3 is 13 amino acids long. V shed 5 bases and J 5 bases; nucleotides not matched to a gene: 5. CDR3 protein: CATSGGTAYGYTF. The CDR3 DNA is TGTGCCACCAGCGGTGGGACAGCATATGGCTACACCTTC.

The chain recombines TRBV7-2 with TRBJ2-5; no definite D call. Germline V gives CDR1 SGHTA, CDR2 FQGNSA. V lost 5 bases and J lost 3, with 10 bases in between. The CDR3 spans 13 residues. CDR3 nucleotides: TGTGCCAGCAGCCCACTAAGCGAAGAGACCCAGTACTTC. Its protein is CASSPLSEETQYF.

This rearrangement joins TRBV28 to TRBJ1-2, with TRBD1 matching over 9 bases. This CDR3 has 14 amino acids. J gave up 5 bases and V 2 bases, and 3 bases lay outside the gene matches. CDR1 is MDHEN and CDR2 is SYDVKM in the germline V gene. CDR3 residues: CASSLGDRAYGYTF. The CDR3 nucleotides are TGTGCCAGCAGTTTAGGGGACAGGGCTTATGGCTACACCTTC.

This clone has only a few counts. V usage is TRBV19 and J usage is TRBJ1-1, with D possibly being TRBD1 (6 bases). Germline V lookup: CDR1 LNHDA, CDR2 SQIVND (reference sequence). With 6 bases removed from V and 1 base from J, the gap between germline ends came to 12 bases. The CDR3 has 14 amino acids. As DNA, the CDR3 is TGTGCCAGTAGCACAGGGACGGAGAACACTGAAGCTTTCTTT. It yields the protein CASSTGTENTEAFF.

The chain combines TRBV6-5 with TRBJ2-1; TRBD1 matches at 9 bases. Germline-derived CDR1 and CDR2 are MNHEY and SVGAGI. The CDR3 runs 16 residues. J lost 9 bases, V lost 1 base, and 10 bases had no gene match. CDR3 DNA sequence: TGTGCCAGCAGTTACTTTGCGACAGGGGGTTTTGGTGAGCAGTTCTTC. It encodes CASSYFATGGFGEQFF.

In DNA form, the CDR3 reads TGTGCCAGCAGCTTAGAGCGTGGCAGGGGGAACACTGAAGCTTTCTTT. Translation gives CASSLERGRGNTEAFF. V and J are TRBV7-6 and TRBJ1-1; TRBD1 might be the D (6 bases). Germline V lookup: CDR1 SGHVS, CDR2 FNYEAQ. This CDR3 has 16 residues. Deletions cut 1 base from V and 1 base from J, with 13 bases between. The full variable domain, with the rest looked up from reference TRBV7-6 and TRBJ1-1, is GAGVSQSPRYKVTKRGQDVALRCDPISGHVSLYWYRQALGQGPEFLTYFNYEAQQDKSGLPNDRFSAERPEGSISTLTIQRTEQRDSAMYRCASSLERGRGNTEAFFGQGTRLTVV.

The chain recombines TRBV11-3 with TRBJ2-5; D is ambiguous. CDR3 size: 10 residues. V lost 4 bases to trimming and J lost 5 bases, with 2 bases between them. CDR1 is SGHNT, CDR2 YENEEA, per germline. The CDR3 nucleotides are TGTGCCAGCAGCTCGGAGACCCAGTACTTC. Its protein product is CASSSETQYF.

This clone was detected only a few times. CDR3 nucleotides: TGTGCGGCAGGGAATCTCTCTGGGGCCAACGTCCTGACTTTC. The encoded protein is CAAGNLSGANVLTF. The rearrangement joins TRBV7-9 to TRBJ2-6, with D possibly TRBD1 on 5 matching bases. The CDR3 is made up of 14 amino acids. The germline CDR1 and CDR2 sequences are SEHNR and FQNEAQ (reference sequence).

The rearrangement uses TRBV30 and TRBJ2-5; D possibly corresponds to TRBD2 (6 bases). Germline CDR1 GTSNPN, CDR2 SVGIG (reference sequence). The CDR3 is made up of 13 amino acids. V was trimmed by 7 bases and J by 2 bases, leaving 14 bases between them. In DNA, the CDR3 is TGTGCCTTAGCCCGGGACTTTCAAGAGACCCAGTACTTC. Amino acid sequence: CALARDFQETQYF.

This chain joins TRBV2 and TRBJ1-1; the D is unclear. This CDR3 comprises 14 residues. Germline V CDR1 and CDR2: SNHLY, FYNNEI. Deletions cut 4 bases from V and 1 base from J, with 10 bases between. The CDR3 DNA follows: TGTGCCAGCAGTGTTCGTGTCAAGAACACTGAAGCTTTCTTT. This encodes CASSVRVKNTEAFF.

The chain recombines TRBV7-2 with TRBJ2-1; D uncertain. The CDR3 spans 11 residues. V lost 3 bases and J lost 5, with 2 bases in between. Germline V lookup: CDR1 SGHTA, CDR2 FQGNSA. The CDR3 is CASSFDNEQFF. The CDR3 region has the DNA TGTGCCAGCAGCTTTGACAATGAGCAGTTCTTC.

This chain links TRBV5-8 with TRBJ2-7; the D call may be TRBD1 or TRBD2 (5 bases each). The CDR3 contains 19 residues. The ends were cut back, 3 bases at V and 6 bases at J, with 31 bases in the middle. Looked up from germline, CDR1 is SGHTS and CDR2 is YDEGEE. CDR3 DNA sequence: TGTGCCAGCAGCTCGCCCCGGTGGTTTCGGGACGACGCTGTTTCCGAGCAGTACTTC. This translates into CASSSPRWFRDDAVSEQYF.

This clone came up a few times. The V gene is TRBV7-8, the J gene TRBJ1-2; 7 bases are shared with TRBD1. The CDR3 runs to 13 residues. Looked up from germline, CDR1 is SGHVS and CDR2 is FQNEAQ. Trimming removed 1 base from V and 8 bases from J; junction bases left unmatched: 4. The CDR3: CASSLDRGNGYTF. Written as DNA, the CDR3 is TGTGCCAGCAGCTTAGACAGGGGAAACGGCTACACCTTC.

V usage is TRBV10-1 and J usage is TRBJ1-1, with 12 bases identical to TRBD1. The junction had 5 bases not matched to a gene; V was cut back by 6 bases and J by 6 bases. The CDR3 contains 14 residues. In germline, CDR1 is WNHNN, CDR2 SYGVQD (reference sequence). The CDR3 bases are TGCGCCAGCAGCCAGGGACAGGGGGCCGCTGAAGCTTTCTTT. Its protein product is CASSQGQGAAEAFF.

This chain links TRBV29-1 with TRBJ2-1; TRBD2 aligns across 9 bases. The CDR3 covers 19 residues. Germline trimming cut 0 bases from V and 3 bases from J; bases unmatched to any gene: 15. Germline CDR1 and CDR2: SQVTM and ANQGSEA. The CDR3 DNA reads TGCAGCGTTGAAGATCCCATCCCCGATAGCGGGGGACTCTACAATGAGCAGTTCTTC. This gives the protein CSVEDPIPDSGGLYNEQFF.

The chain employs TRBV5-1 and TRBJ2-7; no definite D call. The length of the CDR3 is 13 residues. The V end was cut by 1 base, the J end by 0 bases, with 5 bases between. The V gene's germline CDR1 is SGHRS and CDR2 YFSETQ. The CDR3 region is CASSLYLSYEQYF. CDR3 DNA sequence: TGCGCCAGCAGCTTGTACCTCTCCTACGAGCAGTACTTC.

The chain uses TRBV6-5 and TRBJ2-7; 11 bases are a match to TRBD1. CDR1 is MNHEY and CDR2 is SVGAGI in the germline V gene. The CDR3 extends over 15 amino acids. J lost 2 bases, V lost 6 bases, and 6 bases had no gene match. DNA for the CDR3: TGTGCCAGCAGCTCACCGGGACAGGGGGCCTACGAGCAGTACTTC. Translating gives CASSSPGQGAYEQYF.

CDR3 in DNA: TGTGCCAGCAGTGAAGCGCGGACAGGGGGCAATGGCTACACCTTC. Protein: CASSEARTGGNGYTF. V and J are TRBV6-1 and TRBJ1-2, with TRBD1 matching over 11 bases. Per the germline V gene, CDR1 is MNHNS and CDR2 is SASEGT. V gave up 0 bases and J gave up 6 bases; unmatched junction bases: 3. The CDR3 loop spans 15 amino acids.

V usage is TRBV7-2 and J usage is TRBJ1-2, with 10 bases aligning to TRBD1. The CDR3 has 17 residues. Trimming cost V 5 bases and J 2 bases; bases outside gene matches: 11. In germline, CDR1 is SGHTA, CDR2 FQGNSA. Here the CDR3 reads CASSPRPGTGVNYGYTF. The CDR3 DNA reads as TGTGCCAGCAGCCCACGTCCCGGGACAGGGGTAAACTATGGCTACACCTTC.

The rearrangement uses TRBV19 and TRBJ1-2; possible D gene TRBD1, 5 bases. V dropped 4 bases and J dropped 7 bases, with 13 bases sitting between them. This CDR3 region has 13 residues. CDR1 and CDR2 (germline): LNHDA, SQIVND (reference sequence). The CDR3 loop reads CASSTQGLVGYTF. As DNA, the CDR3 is TGTGCCAGTAGTACGCAGGGTCTGGTTGGCTACACCTTC.

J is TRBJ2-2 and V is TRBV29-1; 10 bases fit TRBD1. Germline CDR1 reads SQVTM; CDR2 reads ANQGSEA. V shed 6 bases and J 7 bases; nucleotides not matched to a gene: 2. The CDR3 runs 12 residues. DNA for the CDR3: TGCAGCGTGGGGACAGGGGACGGGGAGCTGTTTTTT. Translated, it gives CSVGTGDGELFF.

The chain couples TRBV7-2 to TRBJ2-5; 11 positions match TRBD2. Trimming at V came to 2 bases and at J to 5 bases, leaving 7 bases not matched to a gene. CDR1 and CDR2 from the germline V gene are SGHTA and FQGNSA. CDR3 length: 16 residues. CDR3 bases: TGTGCCAGCAGCTTAAATAGCGGGGGGGTCCGGGAGACCCAGTACTTC. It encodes CASSLNSGGVRETQYF.

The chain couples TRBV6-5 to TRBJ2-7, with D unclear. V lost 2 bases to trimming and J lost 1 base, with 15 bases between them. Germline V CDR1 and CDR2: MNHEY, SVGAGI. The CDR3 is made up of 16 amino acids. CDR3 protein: CASSYTFGGSSYEQYF. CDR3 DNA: TGTGCCAGCAGTTACACCTTTGGCGGCTCATCCTACGAGCAGTACTTC.

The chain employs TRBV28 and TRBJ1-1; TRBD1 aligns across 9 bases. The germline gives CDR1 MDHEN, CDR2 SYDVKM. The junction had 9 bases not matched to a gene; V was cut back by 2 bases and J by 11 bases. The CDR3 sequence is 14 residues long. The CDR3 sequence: CASSLRGGTGRAFF. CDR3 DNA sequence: TGTGCCAGCAGTTTAAGGGGCGGGACAGGGAGGGCTTTCTTT.

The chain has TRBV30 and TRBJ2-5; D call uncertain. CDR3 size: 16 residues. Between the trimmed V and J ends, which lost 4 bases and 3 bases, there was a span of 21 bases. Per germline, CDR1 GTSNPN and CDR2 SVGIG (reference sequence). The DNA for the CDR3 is TGTGCCTGGAAAGAACTTCAGACGATATTAGAAGAGACCCAGTACTTC. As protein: CAWKELQTILEETQYF.

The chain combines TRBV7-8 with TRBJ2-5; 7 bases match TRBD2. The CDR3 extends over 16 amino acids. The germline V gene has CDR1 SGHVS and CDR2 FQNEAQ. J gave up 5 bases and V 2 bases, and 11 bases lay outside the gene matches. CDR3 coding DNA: TGTGCCAGCAGCTTACGATCGGGAGGCCCATTGGAGACCCAGTACTTC. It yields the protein CASSLRSGGPLETQYF.

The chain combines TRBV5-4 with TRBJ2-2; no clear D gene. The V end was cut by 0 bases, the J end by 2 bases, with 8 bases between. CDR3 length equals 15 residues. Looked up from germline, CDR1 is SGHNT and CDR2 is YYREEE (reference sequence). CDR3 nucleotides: TGTGCCAGCAGCTTGGGCGGAGCAAACACCGGGGAGCTGTTTTTT. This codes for CASSLGGANTGELFF. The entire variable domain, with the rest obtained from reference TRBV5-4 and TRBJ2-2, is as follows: ETGVTQSPTHLIKTRGQQVTLRCSSQSGHNTVSWYQQALGQGPQFIFQYYREEENGRGNFPPRFSGLQFPNYSSELNVNALELDDSALYLCASSLGGANTGELFFGEGSRLTVL.